The 32 T cell receptor beta chains below come from one sample, sequenced in a study of T cells in women clearing cervical HPV infection. The method was immunoSEQ multiplex PCR; TCRdb's version includes in-frame clones alone and lacks a portion of them. The sample has over 30,000 clones. Material for sequencing was blood buffy coat. The source is a woman aged 18 to 75 with a cervical HPV16 infection that either progressed to CIN3+ or cleared (not recorded which).

Points on this clone: With the read ending 3 residues before the CDR3 end, the germline J gene is used to fill in that end. V is TRBV7-9 and J is TRBJ1-5; D uncertain. The ends were cut back, 4 bases at V and 2 bases at J, with 6 bases in the middle. The CDR3 spans 13 residues. Germline V gene sequence: CDR1 SEHNR, CDR2 FQNEAQ (reference sequence). CDR3 protein: CASSSGGNQPQHF. CDR3 bases read: TGTGCCAGCAGCTCCGGGGGCAATCAGCCC.

About this clone itself: The read stops 3 residues short of the end of the CDR3; the missing end is completed from the germline J gene. J is TRBJ2-3 and V is TRBV18; 8 positions agree with TRBD1. The CDR3 length is 14 residues. The germline gives CDR1 KGHSH, CDR2 LQKENI. The CDR3 spells CASSPGQENQPQYF. The sequenced CDR3 bases are TGTGCCAGCTCACCGGGACAGGAGAATCAGCCG. Combining the CDR3 with reference TRBV18 and TRBJ2-3 gives the whole variable domain NAGVMQNPRHLVRRRGQEARLRCSPMKGHSHVYWYRQLPEEGLKFMVYLQKENIIDESGMPKERFSAEFPKEGPSILRIQQVVRGDSAAYFCASSPGQENQPQYFGPGTRLTVL.

A remark on this clone: The sequence runs out 3 residues before the end of the CDR3; the remainder is reconstructed from the germline J gene. J is TRBJ1-1 and V is TRBV18; no firm D call. CDR3 length equals 14 residues. Deletions cut 2 bases from V and 2 bases from J, with 9 bases between. The germline V gene has CDR1 KGHSH and CDR2 LQKENI. The CDR3 bases that were read are TGTGCCAGCTCACCAACCCAGGAAAACACTGAA. Protein sequence: CASSPTQENTE. The entire CDR3 is CASSPTQENTEAFF.

As to this clone: The observed sequence ends 3 residues before the CDR3 terminus, with the missing tail filled in from the germline J gene. The chain employs TRBV5-4 and TRBJ1-4; TRBD1 agrees at 8 bases. Per germline, CDR1 SGHNT and CDR2 YYREEE (reference sequence). The CDR3 is 15 residues long. J lost 3 bases, V lost 3 bases, and 4 bases had no gene match. The CDR3 protein is CASSYRGGANEKLFF. CDR3 DNA, as far as it was read: TGTGCCAGCAGCTACAGGGGGGGTGCTAATGAAAAA.

Concerning this clone itself: The CDR3 goes on 3 residues after the read ends, and that part is filled in from the germline J gene. This sample also contains other DNA sequences that code for the same CDR3. The V gene is TRBV6-1, the J gene TRBJ2-1; D possibly corresponds to TRBD2 (6 bases). The CDR3 is 15 amino acids. Per germline, CDR1 MNHNS and CDR2 SASEGT. Trimming stripped 1 base from V and 0 bases from J, with 7 bases between. The CDR3 bases that were read are TGTGCCAGCAGTGAAGTCGGGGGCTCCTACAATGAG. Encoded protein: CASSEVGGSYNE. From start to end, the CDR3 is CASSEVGGSYNEQFF.

Remarks on this clone: Coverage ceases 3 residues before the CDR3 finishes, and the germline J gene fills in the end. This chain links TRBV12-3 or TRBV12-4 with TRBJ2-5, with 9 bases matching TRBD1. V gave up 5 bases and J gave up 5 bases; unmatched junction bases: 6. This CDR3 has 14 amino acids. The CDR3 sequence: CASSGTGPGETQYF. Partial CDR3 DNA: TGTGCCAGCAGTGGGACAGGGCCGGGGGAGACC.

As for this clone: The read gets to within 3 residues of the CDR3 end, and the germline J gene fills in the rest. The rearrangement links TRBV14 to TRBJ1-1; TRBD1 agrees at 7 bases. CDR1 and CDR2 from the germline V gene are SGHDN and FVKESK. The CDR3 runs 12 residues. The CDR3 sequence: CASYQGGQRAFF. The CDR3 bases that were read are TGTGCCAGCTACCAAGGGGGACAGAGA.

Comment on this clone: The read stops 3 residues short of the end of the CDR3; the missing end is completed from the germline J gene. V gene TRBV30 combines with J gene TRBJ1-4; D may be TRBD1 (5 bases). From germline, CDR1 is GTSNPN and CDR2 SVGIG (reference sequence). This CDR3 is 15 amino acids long. V lost 0 bases and J lost 8, with 16 bases in between. The DNA read from the CDR3 is TGTGCCTGGAGTGTAGCCGGGACGGGGGGGGAAAAA. It yields the protein CAWSVAGTGGEK. The CDR3 reads in full as CAWSVAGTGGEKLFF.

With regard to this clone: The read terminates 3 residues ahead of where the CDR3 ends, so the germline J gene completes it. This rearrangement joins TRBV2 to TRBJ1-2; TRBD1 might be the D (6 bases). This CDR3 contains 16 residues. Germline V gives CDR1 SNHLY, CDR2 FYNNEI. With 2 bases removed from V and 2 bases from J, the gap between germline ends came to 15 bases. Incomplete CDR3 DNA: TGTGCCAGCAGTGAACAACCTCAGGGGTGGAACTATGGC. It translates to CASSEQPQGWNYG. From start to end, the CDR3 is CASSEQPQGWNYGYTF. The complete variable domain, with remaining parts taken from reference TRBV2 and TRBJ1-2, reads EPEVTQTPSHQVTQMGQEVILRCVPISNHLYFYWYRQILGQKVEFLVSFYNNEISEKSEIFDDQFSVERPDGSNFTLKIRSTKLEDSAMYFCASSEQPQGWNYGYTFGSGTRLTVV.

CDR3: CASSEIYSGNTIYF. CDR3 bases read: TGTGCCAGTAGTGAGATCTACTCTGGAAACACC. The chain joins TRBV19 to TRBJ1-3, with no clear D. The read is 3 residues too short to cover the CDR3 end, so that end is filled in from the germline J gene. Germline loops: CDR1 LNHDA, CDR2 SQIVND (reference sequence). This CDR3 spans 14 amino acids. The V gene lost 5 bases and the J gene lost 0 bases, with 8 bases spanning the gap. The full variable domain, with the rest looked up from reference TRBV19 and TRBJ1-3, is DGGITQSPKYLFRKEGQNVTLSCEQNLNHDAMYWYRQDPGQGLRLIYYSQIVNDFQKGDIAEGYSVSREKKESFPLTVTSAQKNPTAFYLCASSEIYSGNTIYFGEGSWLTVV.

Comment on this clone: The read is 3 residues too short to cover the CDR3 end, so that end is filled in from the germline J gene. The chain combines TRBV5-1 with TRBJ2-3, with TRBD2 matching over 10 bases. The CDR3 contains 18 residues. Looked up from germline, CDR1 is SGHRS and CDR2 is YFSETQ. V lost 4 bases and J lost 2; bases outside the gene matches: 13. Partial CDR3 DNA: TGCGCCAGCAGCCCCCTGGCCTCTAGCGGGGGATACACAGATACG. As protein: CASSPLASSGGYTDT. The entire CDR3 protein is CASSPLASSGGYTDTQYF.

With regard to this clone: Read coverage stops 3 residues before the CDR3 terminus; the germline J gene supplies the remainder. The V and J genes are TRBV19 and TRBJ1-5; 7 positions agree with TRBD1. Germline assignment: CDR1 LNHDA and CDR2 SQIVND (reference sequence). This CDR3 region has 15 residues. V shed 3 bases and J 6 bases; nucleotides not matched to a gene: 8. The CDR3 here is CASSILGAGGQPQHF. The part of the CDR3 DNA that was read is TGTGCCAGTAGTATCCTGGGCGCAGGGGGTCAGCCC.

With regard to this clone: The read terminates 3 residues before the CDR3 end, so the remaining end is supplied by the germline J gene. The J gene is TRBJ1-2, the V gene TRBV19; the match to TRBD1 covers 9 bases. This CDR3 is 16 amino acids long. V lost 1 base to trimming and J lost 2 bases; unmatched junction nucleotides: 5. Germline lookup yields CDR1 LNHDA and CDR2 SQIVND (reference sequence). CDR3 DNA, as far as it was read: TGTGCCAGTAGTATAGGAGGACAGGGGAGGAACTATGGC. Its protein product is CASSIGGQGRNYG. The whole CDR3 protein reads CASSIGGQGRNYGYTF. The entire variable domain, with the rest obtained from reference TRBV19 and TRBJ1-2, is as follows: DGGITQSPKYLFRKEGQNVTLSCEQNLNHDAMYWYRQDPGQGLRLIYYSQIVNDFQKGDIAEGYSVSREKKESFPLTVTSAQKNPTAFYLCASSIGGQGRNYGYTFGSGTRLTVV.

As concerns this clone: The read terminates 3 residues before the CDR3 end, so the remaining end is supplied by the germline J gene. V usage is TRBV4-2 and J usage is TRBJ1-6; D is perhaps TRBD1 (6 bases). Between the trimmed V and J ends, which lost 0 bases and 6 bases, there was a span of 15 bases. CDR1 LGHNA and CDR2 YNFKEQ come from the germline V gene. The CDR3 totals 17 residues. This CDR3 is CASSQDLGQGTNSPLHF. The covered CDR3 bases are TGTGCCAGCAGCCAAGATCTCGGTCAGGGGACTAATTCACCC.

Partial CDR3 DNA: TGTGCCAGCAGTTCCGAAAGTGGACAGGGATTCTACGAG. Residues: CASSSESGQGFYE. The whole CDR3 reads CASSSESGQGFYEQYF. The chain joins TRBV12-3 or TRBV12-4 to TRBJ2-7; 8 nucleotides agree with TRBD1. The CDR3 goes on 3 residues after the read ends, and that part is filled in from the germline J gene. There are 16 residues in the CDR3. V dropped 4 bases and J dropped 3; count of bases not matched to a gene: 11.

About this clone itself: The CDR3 end is not reached by the read, which stops 3 residues before it; the germline J gene fills it in. The chain is built from TRBV7-6 and TRBJ2-1, with TRBD2 matching over 11 bases. CDR1 and CDR2 from the germline V gene are SGHVS and FNYEAQ. Trimming at V came to 1 base and at J to 6 bases, leaving 8 bases not matched to a gene. This CDR3 has 17 amino acids. The part of the CDR3 DNA that was read is TGTGCCAGCAGCTTAGAGGTTAGCGGGGGGGCCCTCAATGAG. It yields the protein CASSLEVSGGALNE. The CDR3 in its entirety is CASSLEVSGGALNEQFF.

Regarding this clone: From the germline J gene comes the end of the CDR3, since the read stops 3 residues before it. J is TRBJ1-6 and V is TRBV2; D is undetermined. The CDR3 totals 15 residues. V was clipped by 7 bases and J by 5 bases, with 15 bases between them. Germline V gene data show CDR1 as SNHLY and CDR2 as FYNNEI. The CDR3 reads CASTALRQDNSPLHF. The sequenced part of the CDR3 DNA is TGTGCCAGCACAGCACTCAGGCAGGATAATTCACCC.

Concerning this clone itself: The read falls 3 residues short of the CDR3 end, and the missing part is taken from the germline J gene. J is TRBJ1-1 and V is TRBV11-1; D is uncertain. Trimming took 7 bases from V and 1 from J, leaving 7 bases between them. The CDR3 is 12 amino acids. Germline CDR1 and CDR2: SGHAT and FQDESV (reference sequence). CDR3 in amino acids: CASKGANTEAFF. The DNA read from the CDR3 is TGTGCCAGCAAGGGCGCGAACACTGAA.

A note on this clone: The read terminates 3 residues before the CDR3 end, so the remaining end is supplied by the germline J gene. The V and J genes are TRBV30 and TRBJ2-3; 7 bases line up with TRBD1. CDR3 length: 13 residues. Germline loops: CDR1 GTSNPN, CDR2 SVGIG (reference sequence). The sequenced part of the CDR3 DNA is TGTGCCTACCGGACAGGTTCTCATCAGCCG. It specifies CAYRTGSHQP. The entire CDR3 is CAYRTGSHQPQYF.

To note about this clone: The DNA ends 3 residues before the CDR3 does, and the rest of the CDR3 is filled in from the germline J gene. This rearrangement joins TRBV7-3 to TRBJ2-4; weak D call: TRBD1 (6 bases). CDR3 size: 15 residues. Germline loops: CDR1 SGHTA, CDR2 FQGTGA. The CDR3 bases that were read are TGTGCCAGCAGCCCCTCAACAGGGCCCAACTATGGT. Amino acids: CASSPSTGPNYG. The full CDR3 reads CASSPSTGPNYGQYF.

As to this clone: Read coverage stops 3 residues before the CDR3 terminus; the germline J gene supplies the remainder. This chain joins TRBV7-9 and TRBJ1-2; D call uncertain. V shed 0 bases and J shed 4 bases, with 9 bases lying between them. This CDR3 spans 14 amino acids. The germline V gene encodes CDR1 SEHNR and CDR2 FQNEAQ (reference sequence). CDR3 region: CASSLARGSYGYTF. The sequenced CDR3 bases are TGTGCCAGCAGCTTAGCACGAGGGTCCTATGGC.

As to this clone: The CDR3 end lies 3 residues beyond the end of the read and is filled in from the germline J gene. This chain links TRBV20-1 with TRBJ1-1; 10 bases line up with TRBD1. Germline lookup yields CDR1 DFQATT and CDR2 SNEGSKA (reference sequence). The V gene end was trimmed by 3 bases and the J gene end by 1 base; junction bases not matched to a gene: 2. This CDR3 has 14 residues. The CDR3 spells CSARGQGPNTEAFF. Partial CDR3 DNA: TGCAGTGCTAGGGGACAGGGGCCGAACACTGAA.

Regarding this clone: Read coverage stops 3 residues before the CDR3 terminus; the germline J gene supplies the remainder. The chain recombines TRBV7-9 with TRBJ2-7, with D possibly TRBD1 on 5 matching bases. Germline V CDR1 and CDR2: SEHNR, FQNEAQ (reference sequence). This CDR3 contains 13 residues. Trimming left V 3 bases short and J 3 bases short, with 9 bases between. The sequenced CDR3 bases are TGTGCCAGCAGCTTTCCAGGGAACTACGAG. Translation: CASSFPGNYE. The complete CDR3 protein is CASSFPGNYEQYF. The complete variable domain, with remaining parts taken from reference TRBV7-9 and TRBJ2-7, reads DTGVSQNPRHKITKRGQNVTFRCDPISEHNRLYWYRQTLGQGPEFLTYFQNEAQLEKSRLLSDRFSAERPKGSFSTLEIQRTEQGDSAMYLCASSFPGNYEQYFGPGTRLTVT.

As regards this clone: The CDR3 extends 3 residues past the end of the read, so its final part is completed from the germline J gene. The chain links TRBV7-9 to TRBJ2-2; maybe TRBD1 (5 bases). This CDR3 is built from 15 residues. Germline V gene lookup returns CDR1 SEHNR and CDR2 FQNEAQ (reference sequence). Trimming removed 5 bases at V and 3 bases at J, with 13 bases between. CDR3 in amino acids: CASSQKDIYTGELFF. The CDR3 DNA, read in part, is TGTGCCAGCAGCCAAAAGGACATATACACCGGGGAG.

The CDR3 protein is CSARDGETGGYTF. The CDR3 DNA, read in part, is TGCAGTGCTAGAGATGGTGAAACCGGTGGC. The chain joins TRBV20-1 to TRBJ1-2; D unresolved. The CDR3 end lies 3 residues beyond the end of the read and is filled in from the germline J gene. Germline loops: CDR1 DFQATT, CDR2 SNEGSKA (reference sequence). This CDR3 spans 13 amino acids. V was clipped by 0 bases and J by 7 bases, with 12 bases between them.

Details on this clone: The read stops 3 residues short of the end of the CDR3; the missing end is completed from the germline J gene. The V call is TRBV2, the J call TRBJ2-3, with D perhaps assigned TRBD1 or TRBD2 (5 bases each). Per germline, CDR1 SNHLY and CDR2 FYNNEI. CDR3 size: 16 residues. The V gene lost 1 base and the J gene lost 2 bases, with 13 bases spanning the gap. The CDR3 is CASSEVAGRFTDTQYF. Partial CDR3 DNA: TGTGCCAGCAGTGAAGTGGCAGGGAGATTCACAGATACG.

On this clone: The read comes to an end 3 residues before the CDR3 does, leaving the germline J gene to fill in the end. The V gene is TRBV18, the J gene TRBJ2-7; 7 bases map to TRBD1. This CDR3 is 14 amino acids long. CDR1 is KGHSH and CDR2 is LQKENI in the germline V gene. The V segment lost 2 bases and the J segment 4 bases; nucleotides outside the gene matches: 5. The CDR3 DNA, read in part, is TGTGCCAGCTCACCAAGGGACAGTGGTTACGAG. Protein product: CASSPRDSGYE. The whole CDR3 region reads CASSPRDSGYEQYF.

With respect to this clone: The CDR3 goes on 3 residues after the read ends, and that part is filled in from the germline J gene. This chain uses TRBV2 with TRBJ1-2; D unresolved. The CDR3 sequence is 12 residues long. CDR1 is SNHLY, CDR2 FYNNEI, per germline. This chain's CDR3 is CASRPTTDTYTF. The covered CDR3 bases are TGTGCCAGCAGACCCACCACAGATACC.

Details on this clone: Read data end 3 residues before the CDR3 end; the end is taken from the germline J gene. The genes are TRBV7-6 and TRBJ1-6; D call uncertain. Germline CDR1 and CDR2: SGHVS and FNYEAQ. V was trimmed by 6 bases and J by 7 bases, leaving 10 bases between them. CDR3 length equals 13 residues. The CDR3 loop is CASSRERNSPLHF. The CDR3 DNA, read in part, is TGTGCCAGCAGTAGAGAGCGGAATTCACCC. The entire variable domain, with the rest obtained from reference TRBV7-6 and TRBJ1-6, is as follows: GAGVSQSPRYKVTKRGQDVALRCDPISGHVSLYWYRQALGQGPEFLTYFNYEAQQDKSGLPNDRFSAERPEGSISTLTIQRTEQRDSAMYRCASSRERNSPLHFGNGTRLTVT.

Worth noting for this clone: Sequencing ends 3 residues short of the CDR3 end; the germline J gene provides the rest. The chain has TRBV12-3 or TRBV12-4 and TRBJ2-5, with a weak D call TRBD1 (5 bases). The CDR3 is made up of 14 amino acids. V lost 5 bases and J 5 bases, leaving 15 bases between the germline ends. The chain's CDR3 is CASSKHQGTETQYF. The CDR3 DNA, read in part, is TGTGCCAGCAGTAAACACCAGGGTACGGAGACC.

The sequenced part of the CDR3 DNA is TGTGCCAGCAGCCTTTCAAACAGGGGTCACCTATCACCC. Encoded protein: CASSLSNRGHLSP. From start to end, the CDR3 is CASSLSNRGHLSPLHF. The chain links TRBV12-3 or TRBV12-4 to TRBJ1-6; TRBD1 matches 7 bases. The sequenced fragment ends 3 residues before the CDR3 boundary, so the rest is inferred from the germline J gene. The CDR3 has 16 residues. V trimming: 6 bases; J trimming: 10 bases; junction bases outside the gene matches: 15.

The CDR3 is CASSEMASGGADTQYF. CDR3 DNA (partial): TGTGCCAGCAGTGAAATGGCTAGCGGGGGGGCAGATACG. V gene TRBV6-1 combines with J gene TRBJ2-3; 12 bases match TRBD2. The read falls 3 residues short of the CDR3 end, and the missing part is taken from the germline J gene. With V trimmed by 2 bases and J by 4 bases, 4 bases remained unmatched. Germline-derived CDR1 and CDR2 are MNHNS and SASEGT. This CDR3 has 16 amino acids.